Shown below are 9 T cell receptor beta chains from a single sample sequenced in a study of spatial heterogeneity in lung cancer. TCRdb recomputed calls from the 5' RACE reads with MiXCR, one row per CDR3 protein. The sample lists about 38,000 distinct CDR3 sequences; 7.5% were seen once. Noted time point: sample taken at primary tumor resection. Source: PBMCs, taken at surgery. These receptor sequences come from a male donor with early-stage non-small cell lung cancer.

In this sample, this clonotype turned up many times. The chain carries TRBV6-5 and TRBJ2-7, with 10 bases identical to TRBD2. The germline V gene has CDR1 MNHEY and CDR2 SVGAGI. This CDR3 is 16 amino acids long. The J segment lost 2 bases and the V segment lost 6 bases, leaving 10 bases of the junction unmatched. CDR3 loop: CASRTIAGGSPYEQYV. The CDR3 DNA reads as TGTGCCAGCAGAACGATAGCGGGAGGATCACCCTACGAGCAGTACGTC.

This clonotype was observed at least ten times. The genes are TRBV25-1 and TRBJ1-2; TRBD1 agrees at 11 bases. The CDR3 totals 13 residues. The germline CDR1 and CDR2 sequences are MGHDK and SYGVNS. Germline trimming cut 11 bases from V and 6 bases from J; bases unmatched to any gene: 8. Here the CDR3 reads CADLGQGAHGYTF. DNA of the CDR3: TGTGCCGACTTAGGACAGGGGGCGCATGGCTACACCTTC.

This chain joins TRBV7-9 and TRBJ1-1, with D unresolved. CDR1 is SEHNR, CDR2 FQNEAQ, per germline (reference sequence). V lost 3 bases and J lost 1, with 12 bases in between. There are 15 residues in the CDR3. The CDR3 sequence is CASSLPAPANTEAFF. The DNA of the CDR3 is TGTGCCAGCAGCTTGCCAGCACCGGCGAACACTGAAGCTTTCTTT.

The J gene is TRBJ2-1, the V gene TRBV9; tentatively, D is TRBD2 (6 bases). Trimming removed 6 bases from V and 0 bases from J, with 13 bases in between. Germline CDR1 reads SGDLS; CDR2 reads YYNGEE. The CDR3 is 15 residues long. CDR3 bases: TGTGCCAGCACCAAAGCGGGTAGCTCCTACAATGAGCAGTTCTTC. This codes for CASTKAGSSYNEQFF.

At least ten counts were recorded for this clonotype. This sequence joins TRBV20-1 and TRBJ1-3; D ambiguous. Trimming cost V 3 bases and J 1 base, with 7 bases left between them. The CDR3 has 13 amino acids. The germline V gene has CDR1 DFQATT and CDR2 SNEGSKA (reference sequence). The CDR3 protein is CSARGDSGNTIYF. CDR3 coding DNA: TGCAGTGCTAGGGGAGATTCTGGAAACACCATATATTTT.

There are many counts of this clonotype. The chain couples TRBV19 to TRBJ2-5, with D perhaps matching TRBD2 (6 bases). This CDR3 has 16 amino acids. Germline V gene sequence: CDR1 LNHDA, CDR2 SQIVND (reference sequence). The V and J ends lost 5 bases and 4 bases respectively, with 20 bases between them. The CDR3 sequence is CASSPRTLIGGETQYF. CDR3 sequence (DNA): TGTGCCAGTAGTCCCCGGACACTTATCGGGGGAGAGACCCAGTACTTC.

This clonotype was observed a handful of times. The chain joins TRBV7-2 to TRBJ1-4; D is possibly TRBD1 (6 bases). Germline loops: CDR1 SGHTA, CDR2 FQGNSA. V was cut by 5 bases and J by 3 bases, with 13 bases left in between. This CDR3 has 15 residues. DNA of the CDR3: TGTGCCAGCAGCAGCAACAGGGTGTCTAATGAAAAACTGTTTTTT. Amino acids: CASSSNRVSNEKLFF.

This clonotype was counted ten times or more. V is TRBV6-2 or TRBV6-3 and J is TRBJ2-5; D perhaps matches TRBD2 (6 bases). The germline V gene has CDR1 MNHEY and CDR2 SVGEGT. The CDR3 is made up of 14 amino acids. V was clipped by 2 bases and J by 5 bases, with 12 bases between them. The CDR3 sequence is CASSYKGGVETQYF. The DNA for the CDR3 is TGTGCCAGCAGTTACAAGGGCGGGGTGGAGACCCAGTACTTC.

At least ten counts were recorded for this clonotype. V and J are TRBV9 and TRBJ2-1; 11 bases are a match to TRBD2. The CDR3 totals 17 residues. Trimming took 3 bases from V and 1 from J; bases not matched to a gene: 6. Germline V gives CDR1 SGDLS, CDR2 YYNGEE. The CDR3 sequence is CASSGSGGAESYNEQFF. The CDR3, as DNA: TGTGCCAGCAGCGGTAGCGGGGGGGCTGAATCCTACAATGAGCAGTTCTTC. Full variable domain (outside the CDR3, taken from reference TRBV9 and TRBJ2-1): DSGVTQTPKHLITATGQRVTLRCSPRSGDLSVYWYQQSLDQGLQFLIQYYNGEERAKGNILERFSAQQFPDLHSELNLSSLELGDSALYFCASSGSGGAESYNEQFFGPGTRLTVL.